This is a list of T cell receptor beta chains from one sample in a study of T cell responses to AZD1222 COVID-19 vaccine. Some clones are missing from TCRdb's copy, which holds only in-frame ones; the method was immunoSEQ multiplex PCR. Here the sample spans 150,000 to 190,000 clones, 90% being singletons. The sequences come from peripheral blood, collected 28 days after the second AZD1222 dose. These receptors were taken from an adult who received the AZD1222 COVID-19 vaccine. CDR3s include the opening cysteine and the closing phenylalanine or tryptophan. A D gene is named only where the DNA matches it firmly. Size is omitted from some rows. Given values are once, few, many or a class for expanded clones.

D gene	V gene	clone size	J gene	CDR3 length	CDR3 DNA	CDR3 protein
.	TRBV7-2	.	TRBJ2-5	15	TGTGCCAGCAGCTTAGTTGGGGGAGTCGGGGAGACCCAGTACTTC	CASSLVGGVGETQYF
TRBD2	TRBV30	.	TRBJ2-3	15	TGTGCCTGGAATGGCGGGGGGAAAAGCACAGATACGCAGTATTTT	CAWNGGGKSTDTQYF
TRBD1	TRBV18	.	TRBJ2-1	14	TGTGCCAGCTCATCCGGACAGGGGGCGGTTGAGCAGTTCTTC	CASSSGQGAVEQFF
TRBD2	TRBV5-1	.	TRBJ2-5	15	TGCGCCAGCAGCTACCCACTAGCGGACCAAGAGACCCAGTACTTC	CASSYPLADQETQYF
.	TRBV7-2	once	TRBJ1-1	11	TGTGCCAGCAGCTTTTACACTGAAGCTTTCTTT	CASSFYTEAFF
.	TRBV11-2	once	TRBJ1-6	14	TGTGCCAGCAGCTACAGACAGGAATCCTCACCCCTCCACTTT	CASSYRQESSPLHF
TRBD1	TRBV5-1	.	TRBJ2-7	15	TGCGCCAGCCGAGACCGGGACAGGGGGTGGGACGAGCAGTACTTC	CASRDRDRGWDEQYF
.	TRBV4-2	.	TRBJ2-7	12	TGTGCCAGCAGCCAACGGAATTACGAGCAGTACTTC	CASSQRNYEQYF
TRBD1	TRBV27	once	TRBJ1-1	14	TGTGCCAGCAGTCCGGACAGGCGGGGCACTGAAGCTTTCTTT	CASSPDRRGTEAFF
TRBD2	TRBV9	.	TRBJ2-1	18	TGTGCCAGCAGCATCGGACTAGCGGGTTATACGGCCTACAATGAGCAGTTCTTC	CASSIGLAGYTAYNEQFF
.	TRBV7-8	few	TRBJ1-2	16	TGTGCCAGCAGCCCCCGGTTGACGGATCCCCAGGGTGGCTACACCTTC	CASSPRLTDPQGGYTF
.	TRBV19	.	TRBJ1-2	11	TGTGCCACCTCAGAGACAGTTGGCTACACCTTC	CATSETVGYTF
.	TRBV9	.	TRBJ2-3	13	TGTGCCAGCAGCGGCAGGGGTCCAGATACGCAGTATTTT	CASSGRGPDTQYF
TRBD2	TRBV4-2	few	TRBJ2-7	13	TGTGCCAGCAGCTCGAGACTAGCGAACGAGCAGTACTTC	CASSSRLANEQYF
.	TRBV5-6	.	TRBJ1-2	14	TGTGCCAGCAGCTTGGTCCCGGCTAACTATGGCTACACCTTC	CASSLVPANYGYTF
.	TRBV25-1	once	TRBJ1-1	15	TGTGCCAGCAGTGGCTATGGACTCCATGAGACTGAAGCTTTCTTT	CASSGYGLHETEAFF
.	TRBV6-5	once	TRBJ1-1	12	TGTGCCAGCAGTTACTCCGGCGGGGAAGCTTTCTTT	CASSYSGGEAFF
.	TRBV6-6	.	TRBJ1-2	13	TGTGCCAGCAGCCCGGGCAGGGGCTATGGCTACACCTTC	CASSPGRGYGYTF
.	TRBV4-1	.	TRBJ2-7	16	TGCGCCAGCAGCCAGAACGGGATCTTTAAAACCTACGAGCAGTACTTC	CASSQNGIFKTYEQYF
.	TRBV5-1	.	TRBJ1-4	15	TGCGCCAGCAGGATTGGGGAGGCAACTAATGAAAAACTGTTTTTT	CASRIGEATNEKLFF
.	TRBV30	.	TRBJ2-7	17	TGTGCCTGGAGTGCCTCAACAGGGAAGGCCCCTCCCTACGAGCAGTACTTC	CAWSASTGKAPPYEQYF
TRBD2	TRBV6-5	.	TRBJ2-1	15	TGTGCCAGCACTAGCGGGAGACGCTCCTACAATGAGCAGTTCTTC	CASTSGRRSYNEQFF
.	TRBV13	once	TRBJ1-2	16	TGTGCCAGCAGCCTCCGGTACCACAGAGATAACTATGGCTACACCTTC	CASSLRYHRDNYGYTF
TRBD1	TRBV19	.	TRBJ2-7	15	TGTGCCAGTAGTATAACGGGACAGGGGACCTACGAGCAGTACTTC	CASSITGQGTYEQYF
TRBD2	TRBV6-5	.	TRBJ2-3	15	TGTGCCAGCAGACTAGCGGGAGGGCCGGGGGATACGCAGTATTTT	CASRLAGGPGDTQYF
TRBD2	TRBV9	.	TRBJ2-3	15	TGTGCCAGCAGCGTATGGACTAGCGGAGCCGGGACGCAGTATTTT	CASSVWTSGAGTQYF
.	TRBV7-6	.	TRBJ1-5	14	TGTGCCAGCACCCCAGGGTTCGAAAATCAGCCCCAGCATTTT	CASTPGFENQPQHF
.	TRBV10-3	few	TRBJ2-3	14	TGTGCCATCAAAAAAGCGGGTGCCACAGATACGCAGTATTTT	CAIKKAGATDTQYF
TRBD2	TRBV10-1	.	TRBJ2-1	15	TGCGCCAGCAGTGAGGGTGGGACTAGCCGAAATGAGCAGTTCTTC	CASSEGGTSRNEQFF
.	TRBV5-6	.	TRBJ1-2	11	TGTGCCAGCAGCCTGTCGTATGGCTACACCTTC	CASSLSYGYTF
.	TRBV7-2	.	TRBJ1-5	15	TGTGCCAGCAGCCTCTCTAGCCGGGGCGGTCAGCCCCAGCATTTT	CASSLSSRGGQPQHF
.	TRBV7-9	.	TRBJ1-1	14	TGTGCCAGCAGCTTAGCACAGGTCCACACTGAAGCTTTCTTT	CASSLAQVHTEAFF
.	TRBV2	.	TRBJ1-2	14	TGTGCCAGCAGGTCCGACACGGGGGTATATGGCTACACCTTC	CASRSDTGVYGYTF
.	TRBV18	.	TRBJ1-1	13	TGTGCCAGCTCACTAGGACAGAACACTGAAGCTTTCTTT	CASSLGQNTEAFF
TRBD2	TRBV5-4	.	TRBJ2-1	17	TGTGCCAGCAGCTCCGGTGGGCTAGCGGGGGGGTTGGGTGAGCAGTTCTTC	CASSSGGLAGGLGEQFF
.	TRBV11-3	.	TRBJ1-3	12	TGTGCCAGCCGAGGCAAAGGAAACACCATATATTTT	CASRGKGNTIYF
TRBD1	TRBV11-2	.	TRBJ1-1	14	TGTGCCAGCAGCTCGTGGACAGGGAACACTGAAGCTTTCTTT	CASSSWTGNTEAFF
.	TRBV28	.	TRBJ1-4	12	TGTGCCAGCAGTCTCTTAAATGAAAAACTGTTTTTT	CASSLLNEKLFF
TRBD2	TRBV28	.	TRBJ2-7	17	TGTGCCAGCAGGCCGGGACTAGCGGGGGGGAGCTCCTACGAGCAGTACTTC	CASRPGLAGGSSYEQYF
.	TRBV5-8	.	TRBJ2-5	12	TGTGCCAGCAGCCAAATGAAAGAGACCCAGTACTTC	CASSQMKETQYF
.	TRBV11-2	.	TRBJ2-7	14	TGTGCCAGCAGCCCAGGGACGGAAACCTACGAGCAGTACTTC	CASSPGTETYEQYF
.	TRBV13	.	TRBJ1-2	14	TGTGCCAGCAGGACGACAGGAAAAAGTAGTGGCTACACCTTC	CASRTTGKSSGYTF
TRBD2	TRBV4-2	.	TRBJ2-3	14	TGTGCCAGCAGCCAGGGACTAGGCCCGGCTACGCAGTATTTT	CASSQGLGPATQYF
TRBD1	TRBV19	.	TRBJ1-2	17	TGTGCCAGTAGTATTCCCCCCGGAGCAGGGGGGAATCGTGGCTACACCTTC	CASSIPPGAGGNRGYTF
.	TRBV29-1	.	TRBJ1-1	13	TGCAGCGTTGAGCAGTTAATGAACACTGAAGCTTTCTTT	CSVEQLMNTEAFF
.	TRBV29-1	.	TRBJ2-7	14	TGCAGCGTTCAGGGTCCACCCAGACCTTACGAGCAGTACTTC	CSVQGPPRPYEQYF